This T cell receptor (beta chain) was retrieved from a study of long-term antiretroviral therapy in people with HIV. Study-wide background: Earliest sampling preceded the 2015 immediate-ART recommendation by about a decade. Whole-study findings and limits: The blood, collected between the mid-2000s and the late 2010s, was possibly taken under older ART regimens.

From germline, CDR1 is LNHDA and CDR2 SQIVND (reference sequence). Unmatched junction bases numbered 11, after V lost 6 bases and J lost 2 bases. The CDR3 covers 16 residues. With respect to this clone: What it recognizes is unknown.

They ran version v3.0 of the immunoSEQ assay at survey level. Generated by immunoSEQ multiplex PCR, the TCRdb table keeps only in-frame clones and is missing some. The sample carries approximately 24,000 clones, around 88% recorded once. This chain connects TRBV19 to TRBJ2-3, with 7 bases identical to TRBD1. The sequence derives from a man younger than 45 with HIV. The sample consisted of unsorted PBMCs, taken about 4.3 years after starting antiretroviral therapy. In nucleotides, the CDR3 is TGTGCCAGTAGCCGACAGGGCTTGTCGCTCACAGATACGCAGTATTTT. It translates to CASSRQGLSLTDTQYF.